Shown below are 5 T cell receptor beta chains from a single sample sequenced in a study of shared clonotypes between healthy human individuals. Data came from immunoSEQ multiplex PCR; TCRdb stores just in-frame clones and leaves some out. This sample has roughly 380,000 clones, with roughly 96% found just once. Sequencing was carried out using memory CD8+ T cells sorted from blood. Subset indicated: CD45RO+ cells pooled with CCR7-negative TemRA cells. These receptor sequences come from a man aged 25-45 years in good health.

This chain uses TRBV30 with TRBJ2-2; D is undetermined. Germline values: CDR1 GTSNPN, CDR2 SVGIG (reference sequence). The CDR3 is 13 amino acids. Trimming left V 1 base short and J 1 base short, with 4 bases between. CDR3 sequence reads: CAWSGLNTGELFF. The CDR3 region has the DNA TGTGCCTGGAGTGGACTGAACACCGGGGAGCTGTTTTTT.

The J gene is TRBJ2-1, the V gene TRBV30, with D tentatively TRBD1 (5 bases). Trimming shortened V by 8 bases and J by 0 bases, and 14 bases separated the two germline ends. In germline, CDR1 is GTSNPN, CDR2 SVGIG (reference sequence). The length of the CDR3 is 14 residues. The CDR3, as DNA: TGTGCCGGGGCTCTGGGCCTCTCCTACAATGAGCAGTTCTTC. It codes for CAGALGLSYNEQFF.

The chain links TRBV7-9 to TRBJ1-1; D gene uncertain. The CDR3 runs 13 residues. Trimming took 3 bases from V and 7 from J, leaving 12 bases between them. Germline CDR1 and CDR2: SEHNR and FQNEAQ (reference sequence). CDR3 nucleotide sequence: TGTGCCAGCAGCTTTTATTCCGGTAGTGAAGCTTTCTTT. Translated: CASSFYSGSEAFF.

V is TRBV29-1 and J is TRBJ1-1; D not certain. V lost 7 bases to trimming and J lost 3 bases, with 27 bases between them. Germline-derived CDR1 and CDR2 are SQVTM and ANQGSEA. This CDR3 contains 17 residues. In nucleotides, the CDR3 is TGCAGCGCCAAAGAACGGGCCGGGCCCCTCGGCGACACTGAAGCTTTCTTT. Amino acid sequence: CSAKERAGPLGDTEAFF.

As concerns this clone: The same CDR3 also results from other DNA sequences found in this sample. The chain combines TRBV11-1 with TRBJ2-2, with D possibly matching TRBD1 (6 bases). Trimming removed 5 bases from V and 2 bases from J, with 21 bases in between. The germline V gene encodes CDR1 SGHAT and CDR2 FQDESV (reference sequence). The CDR3 runs 18 residues. The CDR3 sequence: CASSHRPPGHGNTGELFF. For the CDR3, the DNA is TGTGCCAGCAGCCACAGGCCCCCGGGACACGGAAACACCGGGGAGCTGTTTTTT.